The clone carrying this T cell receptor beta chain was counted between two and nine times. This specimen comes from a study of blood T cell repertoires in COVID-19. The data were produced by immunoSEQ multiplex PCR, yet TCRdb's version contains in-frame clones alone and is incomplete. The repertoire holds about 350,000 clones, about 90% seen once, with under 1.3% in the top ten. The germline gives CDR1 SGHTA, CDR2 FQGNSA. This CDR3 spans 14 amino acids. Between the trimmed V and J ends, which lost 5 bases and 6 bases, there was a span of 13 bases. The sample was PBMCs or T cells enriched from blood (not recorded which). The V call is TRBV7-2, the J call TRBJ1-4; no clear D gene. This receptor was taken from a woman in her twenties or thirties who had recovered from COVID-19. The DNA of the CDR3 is TGTGCCAGCAGCCCCATCGCCGGGTATGAAAAACTGTTTTTT. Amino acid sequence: CASSPIAGYEKLFF.